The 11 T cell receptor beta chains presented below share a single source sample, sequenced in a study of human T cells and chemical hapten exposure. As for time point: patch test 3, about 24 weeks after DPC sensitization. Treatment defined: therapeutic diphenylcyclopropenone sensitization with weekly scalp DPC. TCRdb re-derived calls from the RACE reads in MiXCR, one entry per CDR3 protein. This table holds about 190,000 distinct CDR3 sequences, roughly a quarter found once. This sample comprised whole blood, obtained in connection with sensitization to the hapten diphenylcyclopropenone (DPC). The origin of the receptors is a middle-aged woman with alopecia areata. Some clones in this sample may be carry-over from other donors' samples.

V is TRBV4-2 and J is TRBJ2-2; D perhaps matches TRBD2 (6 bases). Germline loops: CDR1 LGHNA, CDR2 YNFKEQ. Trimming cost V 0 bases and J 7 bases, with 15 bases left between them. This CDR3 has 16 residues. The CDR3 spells CASSQDFTFGGGELFF. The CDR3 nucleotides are TGTGCCAGCAGCCAAGACTTCACCTTCGGGGGCGGGGAGCTGTTTTTT.

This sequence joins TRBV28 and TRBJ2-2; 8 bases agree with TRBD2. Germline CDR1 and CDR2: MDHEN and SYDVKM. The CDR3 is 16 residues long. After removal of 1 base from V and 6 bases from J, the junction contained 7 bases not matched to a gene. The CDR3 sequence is CASSLSPGGPAGELFF. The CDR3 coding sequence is TGTGCCAGCAGTTTATCTCCGGGAGGGCCAGCCGGGGAGCTGTTTTTT.

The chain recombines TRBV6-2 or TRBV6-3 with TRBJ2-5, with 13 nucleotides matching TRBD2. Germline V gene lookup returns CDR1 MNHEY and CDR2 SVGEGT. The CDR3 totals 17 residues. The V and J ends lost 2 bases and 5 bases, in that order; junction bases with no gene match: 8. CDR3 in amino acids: CASSYRQTSGRRETQYF. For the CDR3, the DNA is TGTGCCAGCAGTTACAGGCAGACTAGCGGGAGGCGTGAGACCCAGTACTTC.

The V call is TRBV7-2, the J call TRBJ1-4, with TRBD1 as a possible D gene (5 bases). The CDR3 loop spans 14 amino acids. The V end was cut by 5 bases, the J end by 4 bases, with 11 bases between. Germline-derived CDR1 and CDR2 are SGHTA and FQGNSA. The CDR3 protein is CASSGAAYNEKLFF. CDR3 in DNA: TGTGCCAGCAGCGGGGCAGCTTATAATGAAAAACTGTTTTTT.

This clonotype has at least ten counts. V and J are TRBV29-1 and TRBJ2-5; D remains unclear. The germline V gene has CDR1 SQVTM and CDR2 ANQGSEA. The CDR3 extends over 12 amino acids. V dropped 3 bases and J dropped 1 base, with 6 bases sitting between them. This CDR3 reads CSVDYSQETQYF. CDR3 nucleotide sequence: TGCAGCGTTGATTACAGCCAAGAGACCCAGTACTTC.

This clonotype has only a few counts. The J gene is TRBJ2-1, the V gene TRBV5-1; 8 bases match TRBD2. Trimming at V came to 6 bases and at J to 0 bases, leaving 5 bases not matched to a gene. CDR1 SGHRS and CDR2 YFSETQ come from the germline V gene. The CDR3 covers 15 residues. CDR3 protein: CASTPLAGSYNEQFF. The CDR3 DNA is TGCGCCAGCACCCCCCTAGCGGGCTCCTACAATGAGCAGTTCTTC.

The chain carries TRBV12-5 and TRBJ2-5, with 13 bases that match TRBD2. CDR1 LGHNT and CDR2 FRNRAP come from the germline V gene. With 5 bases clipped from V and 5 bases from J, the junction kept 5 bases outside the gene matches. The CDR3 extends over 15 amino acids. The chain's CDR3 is CASGLGLAGVETQYF. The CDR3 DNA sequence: TGTGCTAGTGGTCTTGGACTAGCGGGAGTCGAGACCCAGTACTTC.

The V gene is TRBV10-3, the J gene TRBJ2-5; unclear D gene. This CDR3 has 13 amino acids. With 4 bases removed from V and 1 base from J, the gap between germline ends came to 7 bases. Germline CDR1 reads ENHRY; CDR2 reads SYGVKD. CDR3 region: CAISGVVQETQYF. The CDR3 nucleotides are TGTGCCATCAGTGGGGTAGTCCAAGAGACCCAGTACTTC.

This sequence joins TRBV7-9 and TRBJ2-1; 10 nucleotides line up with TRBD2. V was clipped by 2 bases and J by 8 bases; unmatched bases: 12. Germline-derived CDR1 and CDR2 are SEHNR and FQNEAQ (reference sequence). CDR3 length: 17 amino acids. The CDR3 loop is CASSLWVKREGLDEQFF. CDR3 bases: TGTGCCAGCAGCTTATGGGTGAAGCGGGAGGGCCTCGATGAGCAGTTCTTC.

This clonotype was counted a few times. In DNA form, the CDR3 reads TGCAGCGTTGCCCGAGGGGGCCCCTACGAGCAGTACTTC. It is translated as CSVARGGPYEQYF. The chain has TRBV29-1 and TRBJ2-7; 7 bases map to TRBD1. V gave up 4 bases and J gave up 2 bases; unmatched junction bases: 5. CDR3 length equals 13 residues. Per germline, CDR1 SQVTM and CDR2 ANQGSEA.

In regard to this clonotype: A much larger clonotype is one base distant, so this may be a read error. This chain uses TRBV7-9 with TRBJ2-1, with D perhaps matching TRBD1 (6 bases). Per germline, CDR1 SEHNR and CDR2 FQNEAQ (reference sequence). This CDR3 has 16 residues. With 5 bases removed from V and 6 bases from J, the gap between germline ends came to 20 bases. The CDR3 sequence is CASSRRPGQASNEQFF. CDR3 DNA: TGTGCCAGCAGCAGACGACCGGGACAAGCAAGCAATGAGCAGTTCTTC.